This T cell receptor beta chain originates from a study of blood T cell repertoires in COVID-19. Study details: Acute-phase and convalescent COVID-19 samples originated in the United States, Italy and Spain. T cells, B-cell-depleted T cells, or PBMCs supplied cDNA or gDNA.

Original analysis: Amplification with reference gene primers provided the estimates of nucleated cell counts. The table came from immunoSEQ multiplex PCR; TCRdb's copy has only in-frame clones and leaves some out. V and J calls and clone size are given by that table; D and trimming were obtained from the DNA. The repertoire includes 180,000 or so clones, 80% to 85% of them detected once, and over 2% sits in the top ten. Germline CDR1 reads SGHNT; CDR2 reads YYREEE (reference sequence). The CDR3 loop spans 15 amino acids. The V gene lost 4 bases and the J gene lost 5 bases, with 18 bases spanning the gap.

Source material: peripheral blood. J is TRBJ2-5 and V is TRBV5-4, with D maybe TRBD1 (7 bases). The sequence was collected from a human donor with acute or convalescent COVID-19. The donor label of this sample is uncertain. In nucleotides, the CDR3 is TGTGCCAGCAGCAACCGACAGGGAGGCCGGGAGACCCAGTACTTC. Residues: CASSNRQGGRETQYF.